These T cell receptor beta chains were read from a single sample in a study of blood T cell repertoires in COVID-19. The method was immunoSEQ multiplex PCR; TCRdb's version includes in-frame clones alone and lacks a portion of them. The sample holds 65,000 to 90,000 clones; 70% to 80% are singletons and the top ten take 16%. The specimen sequenced was peripheral blood. The receptors were gathered from a man in his sixties or seventies with active or convalescent COVID-19. CDR3s include the opening cysteine and the closing phenylalanine or tryptophan. A D gene is named only where the DNA matches it firmly. Rows give clone size only sometimes, using once, few, many, or a class for an expanded clone.

cdr3_length: 14; j_call: TRBJ1-6; v_call: TRBV5-1; d_call: NA; clone_size: NA; cdr3_nt: TGCGCCAGCAGCTCGGACAGTTATAATTCACCCCTCCACTTT; cdr3_aa: CASSSDSYNSPLHF
cdr3_length: 19; j_call: TRBJ2-2; v_call: TRBV27; d_call: TRBD2; clone_size: many; cdr3_nt: TGTGCCAGCAGTCCCTGGACTAGCGGGGGGGCCGAGGGGACCGGGGAGCTGTTTTTT; cdr3_aa: CASSPWTSGGAEGTGELFF
cdr3_length: 14; j_call: TRBJ2-5; v_call: TRBV9; d_call: NA; clone_size: NA; cdr3_nt: TGTGCCAGCAGCGTAGGTGGGGCACAAGAGACCCAGTACTTC; cdr3_aa: CASSVGGAQETQYF
cdr3_length: 17; j_call: TRBJ2-2; v_call: TRBV12-5; d_call: TRBD1; clone_size: NA; cdr3_nt: TGTGCTAGTGGCGCTCCGACAGGGGGCTCGAACACCGGGGAGCTGTTTTTT; cdr3_aa: CASGAPTGGSNTGELFF
cdr3_length: 13; j_call: TRBJ2-3; v_call: TRBV30; d_call: NA; clone_size: NA; cdr3_nt: TGTGCCTGGAGTGCGCAGGGGATTGATACGCAGTATTTT; cdr3_aa: CAWSAQGIDTQYF
cdr3_length: 15; j_call: TRBJ1-4; v_call: TRBV5-1; d_call: NA; clone_size: once; cdr3_nt: TGCGCCAGCAGCTACGCCTCCGGGGGGGCTGAAAAACTGTTTTTT; cdr3_aa: CASSYASGGAEKLFF
cdr3_length: 18; j_call: TRBJ1-3; v_call: TRBV9; d_call: TRBD1; clone_size: NA; cdr3_nt: TGTGCCAGCAGCCCAAACCCCGGACAGGAAAGCTCTGGAAACACCATATATTTT; cdr3_aa: CASSPNPGQESSGNTIYF
cdr3_length: 14; j_call: TRBJ2-4; v_call: TRBV6-6; d_call: NA; clone_size: NA; cdr3_nt: TGTGCCAGCAGTAAACAGGGTTCGGGGAGCATTCAGTACTTC; cdr3_aa: CASSKQGSGSIQYF
cdr3_length: 13; j_call: TRBJ2-4; v_call: TRBV10-1; d_call: NA; clone_size: NA; cdr3_nt: TGCGCCAGCAGTGCGGGCCAGGGGAAGACTCAGTACTTC; cdr3_aa: CASSAGQGKTQYF
cdr3_length: 14; j_call: TRBJ2-5; v_call: TRBV5-1; d_call: NA; clone_size: NA; cdr3_nt: TGCGCCAGCAGCTTGCGACTAGGCGGAGAGACCCAGTACTTC; cdr3_aa: CASSLRLGGETQYF
cdr3_length: 13; j_call: TRBJ1-2; v_call: TRBV4-1; d_call: NA; clone_size: few; cdr3_nt: TGCGCCAGCAGCCAAGATCGGAGAGGCGGCTACACCTTC; cdr3_aa: CASSQDRRGGYTF
cdr3_length: 13; j_call: TRBJ2-5; v_call: TRBV7-2; d_call: NA; clone_size: NA; cdr3_nt: TGTGCCAGCAGCTTAAACGCGGGGGAGACCCAGTACTTC; cdr3_aa: CASSLNAGETQYF
cdr3_length: 11; j_call: TRBJ2-1; v_call: TRBV27; d_call: NA; clone_size: NA; cdr3_nt: TGTGCCAGCAGTTCTGACAATGAGCAGTTCTTC; cdr3_aa: CASSSDNEQFF
cdr3_length: 15; j_call: TRBJ1-5; v_call: TRBV5-3; d_call: NA; clone_size: few; cdr3_nt: TGTGCCAGAAGGTGCCGACAGTTCGAGAATCAGCCCCAGCATTTT; cdr3_aa: CARRCRQFENQPQHF
cdr3_length: 16; j_call: TRBJ2-3; v_call: TRBV6-5; d_call: TRBD2; clone_size: NA; cdr3_nt: TGTGCCAGCAGTTACCCGCGGGGGGGCGGCACAGATACGCAGTATTTT; cdr3_aa: CASSYPRGGGTDTQYF
cdr3_length: 15; j_call: TRBJ1-4; v_call: TRBV27; d_call: NA; clone_size: NA; cdr3_nt: TGTGCCAGCAAGACAGCTCTTGCAACTAATGAAAAACTGTTTTTT; cdr3_aa: CASKTALATNEKLFF
cdr3_length: 15; j_call: TRBJ2-3; v_call: TRBV7-7; d_call: TRBD2; clone_size: NA; cdr3_nt: TGTGCTAGCAGCCAGGGACTAGCGGGGGCTGATACGCAGTATTTT; cdr3_aa: CASSQGLAGADTQYF
cdr3_length: 15; j_call: TRBJ1-1; v_call: TRBV3-1/TRBV3-2; d_call: NA; clone_size: NA; cdr3_nt: TGTGCCAGCAGCCAAGTAAGTTTCGGACAGAAAGGAGCTTTCTTT; cdr3_aa: CASSQVSFGQKGAFF
cdr3_length: 14; j_call: TRBJ1-6; v_call: TRBV28; d_call: NA; clone_size: NA; cdr3_nt: TGTGCCAGCAGAACTACAAATCATAATTCACCCCTCCACTTT; cdr3_aa: CASRTTNHNSPLHF
cdr3_length: 13; j_call: TRBJ1-2; v_call: TRBV27; d_call: NA; clone_size: NA; cdr3_nt: TGTGCCAGCAGTTCCCGGGGATTGAGTGGCTACACCTTC; cdr3_aa: CASSSRGLSGYTF
cdr3_length: 15; j_call: TRBJ1-2; v_call: TRBV27; d_call: TRBD1; clone_size: once; cdr3_nt: TGTGCCAGCAGTTTCCGGGGACAGGCGGGCTATGGCTACACCTTC; cdr3_aa: CASSFRGQAGYGYTF
cdr3_length: 15; j_call: TRBJ1-1; v_call: TRBV6-5; d_call: TRBD1; clone_size: NA; cdr3_nt: TGTGCCAGCAGCCACACAGGGGGCGCGGGCACTGAAGCTTTCTTT; cdr3_aa: CASSHTGGAGTEAFF
cdr3_length: 14; j_call: TRBJ2-5; v_call: TRBV2; d_call: TRBD1; clone_size: NA; cdr3_nt: TGTGCCAGCAGTAAAAACAGGGGGCGGGAGACCCAGTACTTC; cdr3_aa: CASSKNRGRETQYF
cdr3_length: 14; j_call: TRBJ1-1; v_call: TRBV24-1; d_call: TRBD1; clone_size: NA; cdr3_nt: TGTGCCACCAGTGATACAGGGGTTCGCACTGAAGCTTTCTTT; cdr3_aa: CATSDTGVRTEAFF
cdr3_length: 13; j_call: TRBJ1-5; v_call: TRBV14; d_call: NA; clone_size: NA; cdr3_nt: TGTGCCAGCAGCCAAAATGGCGGGCAGCCCCAGCATTTT; cdr3_aa: CASSQNGGQPQHF
cdr3_length: 13; j_call: TRBJ2-3; v_call: TRBV7-9; d_call: NA; clone_size: NA; cdr3_nt: TGTGCCAGCCGGGCGGGGCCCACAGATACGCAGTATTTT; cdr3_aa: CASRAGPTDTQYF
cdr3_length: 14; j_call: TRBJ1-2; v_call: TRBV6-5; d_call: NA; clone_size: NA; cdr3_nt: TGTGCCAGCAGTCATAATGGGGGCCTCTATGGCTACACCTTC; cdr3_aa: CASSHNGGLYGYTF
cdr3_length: 16; j_call: TRBJ1-2; v_call: TRBV28; d_call: TRBD1; clone_size: NA; cdr3_nt: TGTGCCAGCAGTGGGGGAAATTCGGACAGGTTTTATGGCTACACCTTC; cdr3_aa: CASSGGNSDRFYGYTF
cdr3_length: 15; j_call: TRBJ1-3; v_call: TRBV21-1; d_call: NA; clone_size: NA; cdr3_nt: TGTGCCAGCAGCTTTAGGCGGGGCAGGGAAAACACCATATATTTT; cdr3_aa: CASSFRRGRENTIYF
cdr3_length: 14; j_call: TRBJ2-1; v_call: TRBV2; d_call: TRBD2; clone_size: NA; cdr3_nt: TGTGCCAGCAGTGAAGTTAGGGCGGGGGTTCAGCAGTTCTTC; cdr3_aa: CASSEVRAGVQQFF
cdr3_length: 15; j_call: TRBJ1-1; v_call: TRBV28; d_call: TRBD1; clone_size: once; cdr3_nt: TGTGCCAGCAGTTCCTTAGACAGGGCTTCCACTGAAGCTTTCTTT; cdr3_aa: CASSSLDRASTEAFF
cdr3_length: 19; j_call: TRBJ2-3; v_call: TRBV11-3; d_call: TRBD2; clone_size: NA; cdr3_nt: TGTGCCAGCAGCTCCCCATCGGTGGGGGGGGTCGAGGGCACAGATACGCAGTATTTT; cdr3_aa: CASSSPSVGGVEGTDTQYF
cdr3_length: 13; j_call: TRBJ2-2; v_call: TRBV18; d_call: NA; clone_size: few; cdr3_nt: TGTGCCACCGGAATTAGCGTAACCGGGGAGCTGTTTTTT; cdr3_aa: CATGISVTGELFF
cdr3_length: 17; j_call: TRBJ1-3; v_call: TRBV19; d_call: TRBD1; clone_size: few; cdr3_nt: TGTGCCAGTAGTAACCACAGACAGGGCCTCTCTGGAAACACCATATATTTT; cdr3_aa: CASSNHRQGLSGNTIYF
cdr3_length: 14; j_call: TRBJ2-4; v_call: TRBV9; d_call: TRBD2; clone_size: NA; cdr3_nt: TGTGCCAGCAGCGTAGGACTAGCTCGGGACATTCAGTACTTC; cdr3_aa: CASSVGLARDIQYF
cdr3_length: 12; j_call: TRBJ2-3; v_call: TRBV7-9; d_call: NA; clone_size: NA; cdr3_nt: TGTGCCAGCAGCTTCGGTACTGATACGCAGTATTTT; cdr3_aa: CASSFGTDTQYF
cdr3_length: 11; j_call: TRBJ2-3; v_call: TRBV20-1; d_call: NA; clone_size: NA; cdr3_nt: TGCAGTGCTGGGCCCGGAGATACGCAGTATTTT; cdr3_aa: CSAGPGDTQYF
cdr3_length: 11; j_call: TRBJ2-7; v_call: TRBV29-1; d_call: NA; clone_size: NA; cdr3_nt: TGCAGCGTTGTAGCGAGCTACGAGCAGTACTTC; cdr3_aa: CSVVASYEQYF
cdr3_length: 12; j_call: TRBJ1-6; v_call: TRBV30; d_call: NA; clone_size: NA; cdr3_nt: TGTGCCTGGAGTCCCCCTCATTCACCCCTCCACTTT; cdr3_aa: CAWSPPHSPLHF
cdr3_length: 15; j_call: TRBJ2-3; v_call: TRBV10-2; d_call: TRBD1; clone_size: few; cdr3_nt: TGCGCCAGCAGTGAGGGGGACAGCTTCACAGATACGCAGTATTTT; cdr3_aa: CASSEGDSFTDTQYF
cdr3_length: 12; j_call: TRBJ2-7; v_call: TRBV11-2; d_call: NA; clone_size: NA; cdr3_nt: TGTGCCAGCAGCTTACAGAGGGCAGGGCAGTACTTC; cdr3_aa: CASSLQRAGQYF
cdr3_length: 15; j_call: TRBJ1-3; v_call: TRBV19; d_call: NA; clone_size: few; cdr3_nt: TGTGCCAGTACCCATAGGTGGGAGTCTGGAAACACCATATATTTT; cdr3_aa: CASTHRWESGNTIYF
cdr3_length: 14; j_call: TRBJ2-7; v_call: TRBV28; d_call: NA; clone_size: NA; cdr3_nt: TGTGCCAGCAGTGCCTGGACGGGGAGCTACGAGCAGTACTTC; cdr3_aa: CASSAWTGSYEQYF
cdr3_length: 15; j_call: TRBJ2-3; v_call: TRBV9; d_call: TRBD2; clone_size: NA; cdr3_nt: TGTGCCAGCAGCGTAGATTCGACTAGCGGGGGCCCGCAGTATTTT; cdr3_aa: CASSVDSTSGGPQYF
cdr3_length: 16; j_call: TRBJ2-2; v_call: TRBV5-4; d_call: NA; clone_size: NA; cdr3_nt: TGTGCCAGCAGTCCCACCACAGGCGGCCTCACCGGGGAGCTGTTTTTT; cdr3_aa: CASSPTTGGLTGELFF
cdr3_length: 15; j_call: TRBJ1-5; v_call: TRBV4-1; d_call: NA; clone_size: NA; cdr3_nt: TGCGCCAGCAGCCAGGTGACAGAGAGCAATCAGCCCCAGCATTTT; cdr3_aa: CASSQVTESNQPQHF
cdr3_length: 18; j_call: TRBJ1-3; v_call: TRBV27; d_call: TRBD1; clone_size: NA; cdr3_nt: TGTGCCAGCACCAAGGGACAGATTCTCCTTATTTCTGGAAACACCATATATTTT; cdr3_aa: CASTKGQILLISGNTIYF
cdr3_length: 15; j_call: TRBJ2-2; v_call: TRBV7-3; d_call: NA; clone_size: NA; cdr3_nt: TGTGCCAGCAGCTTAATATCGGGGGACACCGGGGAGCTGTTTTTT; cdr3_aa: CASSLISGDTGELFF